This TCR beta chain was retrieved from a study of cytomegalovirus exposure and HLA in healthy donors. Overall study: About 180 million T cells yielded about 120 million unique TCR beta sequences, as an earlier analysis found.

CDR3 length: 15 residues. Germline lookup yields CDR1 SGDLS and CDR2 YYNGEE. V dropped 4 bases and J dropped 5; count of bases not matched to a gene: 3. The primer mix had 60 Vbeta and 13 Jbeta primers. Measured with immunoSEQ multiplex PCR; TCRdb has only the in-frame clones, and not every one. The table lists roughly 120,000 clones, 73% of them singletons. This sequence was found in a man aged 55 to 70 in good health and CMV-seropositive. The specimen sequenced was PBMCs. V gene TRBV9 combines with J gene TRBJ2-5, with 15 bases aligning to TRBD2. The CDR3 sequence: CASSRTSGGAETQYF. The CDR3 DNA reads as TGTGCCAGCAGCCGGACTAGCGGGGGGGCCGAGACCCAGTACTTC.